Listed below are T cell receptor beta chains from one sample, sequenced in a study of regulatory T cells in long-lasting Graves disease. MiXCR, run by TCRdb on the multiplex PCR reads, gives a single entry per CDR3 protein. The table records more than 650,000 distinct CDR3 sequences, around 30% of them present only once. Sequences were derived from peripheral blood mononuclear cells (PBMCs), sampled when the disease was refractory, from a patient treated with antithyroid drugs. These receptor sequences come from a female donor with Graves disease. Each CDR3 is given with its conserved first and last residue. A D gene is named only where the DNA matches it firmly. Only some rows state a clone size, as once, few, many or a class for expanded clones.

d_call	v_call	j_call	clone_size	cdr3_aa	cdr3_nt
NA	TRBV12-3/TRBV12-4	TRBJ1-5	many	CASSLGVLRNQPQHF	TGTGCCAGCAGTCTCGGGGTGTTGCGCAATCAGCCCCAGCATTTT
TRBD2	TRBV19	TRBJ2-1	NA	CASSMGVGSGSGYNEQFF	TGTGCCAGTAGTATGGGAGTTGGTAGCGGGAGTGGGTACAATGAGCAGTTCTTC
TRBD2	TRBV10-1	TRBJ2-2	few	CASSATSTSGRGELFF	TGCGCCAGCAGTGCTACAAGTACTAGCGGGAGGGGGGAGCTGTTTTTT
NA	TRBV9	TRBJ1-4	NA	CASSFRAENEKLFF	TGTGCCAGCAGTTTCCGGGCTGAAAATGAAAAACTGTTTTTT
NA	TRBV19	TRBJ1-1	NA	CASMWGAMNTEAFF	TGTGCCAGTATGTGGGGGGCGATGAACACTGAAGCTTTCTTT
TRBD1	TRBV6-1	TRBJ2-7	few	CASRIQGASYEQYF	TGTGCCAGCAGGATACAGGGGGCCTCTTACGAGCAGTACTTC
NA	TRBV6-9	TRBJ1-5	NA	CASSYGSGNSNQPQHF	TGTGCCAGCAGTTACGGTTCAGGGAATAGCAATCAGCCCCAGCATTTT
NA	TRBV10-3	TRBJ2-2	NA	CAISVSSADTGELFF	TGTGCCATCAGTGTTTCAAGCGCCGACACCGGGGAGCTGTTTTTT
NA	TRBV5-6	TRBJ1-2	NA	CASSLVAQGGIYGYTF	TGTGCCAGCAGCTTGGTGGCCCAGGGCGGGATCTATGGCTACACCTTC
NA	TRBV27	TRBJ1-5	few	CASSLYGEDTHQPQHF	TGTGCCAGCAGTTTATACGGGGAGGACACGCATCAGCCCCAGCATTTT
NA	TRBV24-1	TRBJ1-5	NA	CATSDRTNQPQHF	TGTGCCACCAGTGATCGGACGAATCAGCCCCAGCATTTT
NA	TRBV6-2/TRBV6-3	TRBJ2-5	many	CATHDPSRTQYF	TGTGCCACCCACGACCCTAGTAGGACCCAGTACTTC
NA	TRBV7-9	TRBJ1-4	NA	CASSITGLEKLFF	TGTGCCAGCAGCATAACCGGACTTGAAAAACTGTTTTTT
NA	TRBV12-3/TRBV12-4	TRBJ2-5	many	CASSPYGGQETQYF	TGTGCCAGCAGTCCCTACGGGGGCCAAGAGACCCAGTACTTC
TRBD1	TRBV6-2/TRBV6-3	TRBJ2-7	few	CASNAPGQGLYEQYF	TGTGCCAGCAACGCACCGGGACAGGGGTTGTACGAGCAGTACTTC
TRBD1	TRBV19	TRBJ1-1	NA	CASSTALTGITEAFF	TGTGCCAGTAGTACAGCATTGACAGGGATCACTGAAGCTTTCTTT
NA	TRBV30	TRBJ2-5	NA	CAWKRYPTRTQYF	TGTGCCTGGAAACGCTACCCGACGAGGACCCAGTACTTC
NA	TRBV15	TRBJ1-2	few	CATSRVVQVEYGGYTF	TGTGCCACCAGCAGAGTAGTGCAGGTGGAATACGGTGGCTACACCTTC
NA	TRBV3-1	TRBJ1-2	few	CASSQRRINYGYTF	TGTGCCAGCAGCCAACGGCGGATTAACTATGGCTACACCTTC
NA	TRBV20-1	TRBJ2-1	NA	CSARVGRGVRRSYNEQFF	TGCAGTGCTAGGGTCGGGAGAGGAGTGAGGAGGTCCTACAATGAGCAGTTCTTC
NA	TRBV28	TRBJ1-3	few	CASSLSPGHNSGNTIYF	TGTGCCAGCAGTTTATCTCCGGGACATAACTCTGGAAACACCATATATTTT
NA	TRBV25-1	TRBJ1-6	few	CASSVRSGTPLHF	TGTGCCAGCAGTGTTCGCTCGGGGACACCCCTCCACTTT
NA	TRBV3-1	TRBJ2-2	few	CASSLAGGGELFF	TGTGCCAGCAGCCTGGCTGGCGGCGGGGAGCTGTTTTTT
TRBD2	TRBV19	TRBJ2-5	few	CASGTSGRLYQETQYF	TGTGCCAGTGGGACTAGCGGGAGACTCTACCAAGAGACCCAGTACTTC
NA	TRBV25-1	TRBJ2-7	few	CASSGLDRYEQYF	TGTGCCAGCAGTGGACTAGACAGGTACGAGCAGTACTTC
NA	TRBV28	TRBJ1-1	NA	CASTTGQNTEAFF	TGTGCCAGCACCACGGGACAGAACACTGAAGCTTTCTTT
NA	TRBV19	TRBJ1-1	NA	CASSHGAWTEAFF	TGTGCCAGTAGCCATGGGGCTTGGACTGAAGCTTTCTTT
TRBD2	TRBV20-1	TRBJ2-7	NA	CSGKLLAGESPLSYEQYF	TGCAGTGGAAAGTTACTAGCGGGAGAGTCCCCTCTCTCCTACGAGCAGTACTTC